Shown below are 17 T cell receptor beta chains from a single sample sequenced in a study of cytomegalovirus exposure and HLA in healthy donors. This PCR relied on a set of 60 Vbeta primers and 13 Jbeta primers. TCRdb's copy holds only in-frame clones and misses some; the assay was immunoSEQ multiplex PCR. The sample holds about 130,000 clones. Sequenced: PBMCs. All receptors come from a middle-aged woman in good health and CMV-seropositive.

The gene calls are TRBV28 and TRBJ1-5; D not resolved. V gave up 3 bases and J gave up 4 bases, with 10 bases separating them. In germline, CDR1 is MDHEN, CDR2 SYDVKM. The CDR3 runs 14 residues. The CDR3 reads CASSLRITNQPQHF. The DNA for the CDR3 is TGTGCCAGCAGTTTGAGGATCACTAATCAGCCCCAGCATTTT. Looking up the rest from reference TRBV28 and TRBJ1-5 gives the full variable domain: DVKVTQSSRYLVKRTGEKVFLECVQDMDHENMFWYRQDPGLGLRLIYFSYDVKMKEKGDIPEGYSVSREKKERFSLILESASTNQTSMYLCASSLRITNQPQHFGDGTRLSIL.

This chain links TRBV28 with TRBJ2-3, with 12 bases aligning to TRBD2. CDR3 length: 15 amino acids. V shed 6 bases, J shed 4 bases, and the junction held 5 bases outside the gene matches. Germline values: CDR1 MDHEN, CDR2 SYDVKM. CDR3 nucleotide sequence: TGTGCCAGCAGGCTAGCGGGAGGGAGATCAGATACGCAGTATTTT. Translating gives CASRLAGGRSDTQYF.

This chain connects TRBV19 to TRBJ1-1; no clear D. Looked up from germline, CDR1 is LNHDA and CDR2 is SQIVND (reference sequence). V was clipped by 2 bases and J by 1 base, with 8 bases between them. This CDR3 has 14 residues. CDR3 in amino acids: CASSINGGNTEAFF. Written as DNA, the CDR3 is TGTGCCAGTAGTATAAATGGAGGGAACACTGAAGCTTTCTTT.

This chain links TRBV28 with TRBJ2-1; D is perhaps TRBD1 (6 bases). Germline CDR1 and CDR2: MDHEN and SYDVKM. The CDR3 runs to 15 residues. Between the trimmed V and J ends, which lost 2 bases and 3 bases, there was a span of 11 bases. In nucleotides, the CDR3 is TGTGCCAGCAGTTTACAGGGGAAGAACTACAATGAGCAGTTCTTC. It encodes CASSLQGKNYNEQFF.

The rearrangement joins TRBV4-3 to TRBJ2-7; 11 nucleotides align to TRBD1. Trimming cost V 0 bases and J 3 bases; bases outside gene matches: 4. Germline V gene lookup returns CDR1 LGHNA and CDR2 YSLEER. The CDR3 loop spans 16 amino acids. CDR3 coding DNA: TGCGCCAGCAGCCAAGATGCCGGGACAGGGGGCTACGAGCAGTACTTC. It codes for CASSQDAGTGGYEQYF.

The chain combines TRBV7-8 with TRBJ1-3; a weak D match, TRBD1 (6 bases). V was trimmed by 1 base and J by 0 bases, leaving 13 bases between them. The CDR3 is made up of 17 amino acids. Germline V lookup: CDR1 SGHVS, CDR2 FQNEAQ. The CDR3 coding sequence is TGTGCCAGCAGCTTAGATACAGGGACCTCCTCTGGAAACACCATATATTTT. Encoded protein: CASSLDTGTSSGNTIYF. Variable domain in full (rest from reference TRBV7-8 and TRBJ1-3): GAGVSQSPRYKVAKRGQDVALRCDPISGHVSLFWYQQALGQGPEFLTYFQNEAQLDKSGLPSDRFFAERPEGSVSTLKIQRTQQEDSAVYLCASSLDTGTSSGNTIYFGEGSWLTVV.

The CDR3 coding sequence is TGTGCCAGCATCCGCTTCCGAGGGCAGGCAGAAGAAAAACTGTTTTTT. Protein: CASIRFRGQAEEKLFF. This chain links TRBV7-9 with TRBJ1-4; no clear D gene. CDR3 length equals 16 residues. The germline V gene has CDR1 SEHNR and CDR2 FQNEAQ (reference sequence). With 7 bases removed from V and 8 bases from J, the gap between germline ends came to 23 bases. Full variable domain (missing parts from reference TRBV7-9 and TRBJ1-4): DTGVSQNPRHKITKRGQNVTFRCDPISEHNRLYWYRQTLGQGPEFLTYFQNEAQLEKSRLLSDRFSAERPKGSFSTLEIQRTEQGDSAMYLCASIRFRGQAEEKLFFGSGTQLSVL.

The chain has TRBV28 and TRBJ1-1; tentative D call: TRBD1 (6 bases). V was clipped by 8 bases and J by 1 base, with 23 bases between them. The germline gives CDR1 MDHEN, CDR2 SYDVKM. This CDR3 contains 17 residues. This CDR3 is CASLQGVRRRTNTEAFF. The CDR3 DNA reads as TGTGCCAGCCTACAGGGTGTCAGACGTAGGACGAACACTGAAGCTTTCTTT.

V usage is TRBV30 and J usage is TRBJ1-5; possibly TRBD1 for D (5 bases). Trimming left V 2 bases short and J 5 bases short, with 10 bases between. Germline values: CDR1 GTSNPN, CDR2 SVGIG (reference sequence). The CDR3 runs 13 residues. This CDR3 is CAWSRGSDQPQHF. The CDR3, as DNA: TGTGCCTGGAGTCGGGGGAGTGATCAGCCCCAGCATTTT.

This sequence joins TRBV11-1 and TRBJ2-1; 10 bases fit TRBD2. The V gene's germline CDR1 is SGHAT and CDR2 FQDESV (reference sequence). The CDR3 is 15 residues long. Losses at the gene ends were 5 bases for V and 7 bases for J; bases not matched to a gene: 8. CDR3 in DNA: TGTGCCAGCAGCCCTCGCAGCGGGAGGGCAAATGAGCAGTTCTTC. This translates into CASSPRSGRANEQFF.

The V and J genes are TRBV19 and TRBJ2-7; D gene ambiguous. Per germline, CDR1 LNHDA and CDR2 SQIVND (reference sequence). The CDR3 sequence is 11 residues long. Between the trimmed V and J ends, which lost 6 bases and 3 bases, there was a span of 6 bases. The CDR3 here is CASRQSYEQYF. CDR3 coding DNA: TGTGCCAGTAGACAGAGCTACGAGCAGTACTTC.

V and J are TRBV6-1 and TRBJ2-3; D gene unclear. CDR1 is MNHNS and CDR2 is SASEGT in the germline V gene. This CDR3 comprises 15 residues. Trimming shortened V by 6 bases and J by 2 bases, and 15 bases separated the two germline ends. In nucleotides, the CDR3 is TGTGCCAGCAGGGGCCAGGAATTTACCACAGATACGCAGTATTTT. Protein product: CASRGQEFTTDTQYF.

The gene calls are TRBV5-1 and TRBJ2-2; D is perhaps TRBD1 (5 bases). The V gene's germline CDR1 is SGHRS and CDR2 YFSETQ. The CDR3 sequence is 15 residues long. V shed 0 bases and J shed 1 base, with 7 bases lying between them. The CDR3 reads CASSLGQGNTGELFF. In DNA, the CDR3 is TGCGCCAGCAGCTTGGGGCAGGGGAACACCGGGGAGCTGTTTTTT.

V usage is TRBV6-5 and J usage is TRBJ2-5; the match to TRBD1 covers 10 bases. Germline V gene sequence: CDR1 MNHEY, CDR2 SVGAGI. This CDR3 comprises 15 residues. V lost 3 bases and J lost 5; bases outside the gene matches: 6. The CDR3: CASSYPGQGRETQYF. CDR3 DNA: TGTGCCAGCAGTTATCCGGGACAGGGGAGGGAGACCCAGTACTTC.

This chain connects TRBV19 to TRBJ1-6; 8 bases are a match to TRBD1. The CDR3 runs 15 residues. V dropped 5 bases and J dropped 7; count of bases not matched to a gene: 7. CDR1 is LNHDA and CDR2 is SQIVND in the germline V gene (reference sequence). CDR3 coding DNA: TGTGCCAGTAGTCTCCAGGGGGCCCAAAATTCACCCCTCCACTTT. Translation gives CASSLQGAQNSPLHF.

In the case of this clone: The sample has other DNA sequences that encode this CDR3 too. The chain links TRBV25-1 to TRBJ1-2, with D possibly matching TRBD1 (6 bases). Deletions cut 5 bases from V and 5 bases from J, with 15 bases between. The length of the CDR3 is 14 residues. The V gene's germline CDR1 is MGHDK and CDR2 SYGVNS. The CDR3, as DNA: TGTGCCAGCAGTTTAAACAGGGTAGAGTATGGCTACACCTTC. As protein: CASSLNRVEYGYTF.

This chain links TRBV11-2 with TRBJ2-2; weak D call: TRBD2 (5 bases). CDR1 and CDR2 from the germline V gene are SGHAT and FQNNGV. This CDR3 spans 18 amino acids. Trimming pared 5 bases from V and 8 bases from J, leaving 27 bases between. The CDR3 reads CASSHPMPFIKGAGELFF. DNA for the CDR3: TGTGCCAGCAGCCACCCGATGCCCTTCATAAAGGGAGCTGGGGAGCTGTTTTTT.